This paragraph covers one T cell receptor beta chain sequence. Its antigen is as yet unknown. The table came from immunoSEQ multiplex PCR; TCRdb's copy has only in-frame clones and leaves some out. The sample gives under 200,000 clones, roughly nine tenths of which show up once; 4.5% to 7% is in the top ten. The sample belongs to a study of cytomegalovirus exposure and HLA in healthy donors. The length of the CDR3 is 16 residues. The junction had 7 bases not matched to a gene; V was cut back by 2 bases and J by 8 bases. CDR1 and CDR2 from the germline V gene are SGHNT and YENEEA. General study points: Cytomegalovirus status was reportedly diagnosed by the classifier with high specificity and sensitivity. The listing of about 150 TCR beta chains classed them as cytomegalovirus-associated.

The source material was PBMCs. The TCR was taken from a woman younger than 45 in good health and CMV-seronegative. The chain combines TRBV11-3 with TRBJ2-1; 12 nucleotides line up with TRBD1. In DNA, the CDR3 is TGTGCCAGCAGCTTACGGGGGACAGGGGGCTATGATGAGCAGTTCTTC. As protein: CASSLRGTGGYDEQFF.